Sequencing of this T cell receptor (beta chain) was carried out in a study of PD-L1 blockade in urothelial cancer. The CDR3 extends over 11 amino acids. Per the germline V gene, CDR1 is MDHEN and CDR2 is SYDVKM. Study conclusions and caveats: In blood at 3 weeks, tumor-associated clones expanded more among patients with durable benefit.

Time point indicated: pretreatment peripheral blood. Patients had locally advanced or metastatic urothelial carcinoma. This clone was picked up a small number of times. What it recognizes is unknown. Sequencing used immunoSEQ multiplex PCR; TCRdb keeps in-frame clones, though not all of them. The data show 98,000 or so clones, with around 90% seen just once and around 1.7% held by the top ten. The source of this sequence is a man between 60 and 75 years old with urothelial cancer. The specimen was PBMCs, collected around atezolizumab (anti-PD-L1) treatment. V gene TRBV28 combines with J gene TRBJ2-7; 10 bases are shared with TRBD2. CDR3 nucleotide sequence: TGTACTAGCGGGGCCTCCTACGAGCAGTACTTC. It encodes CTSGASYEQYF.